This TCR beta chain was found in a study of blood T cells in healthy people across ages (dated by TCRdb to about 2015). Looking at the study overall: In model experiments, roughly one uniquely barcoded TCR beta cDNA molecule per two T cells was captured by template switching. The donors were divided into four age groups: young (average around 15 years), middle-aged (approximately 41), aged (around 59) and long-lived (82). The study analyzed two additional independent replicas of 1 million unique cDNA reads from the same blood draw for two donors, one aged 18 to 29 and one aged 80 or older. To avoid experimental bias, donors of different ages were distributed randomly across sequencing lanes. The study measured age-related changes in TCR beta repertoire diversity using deep sequencing normalized with unique cDNA molecular identifiers.

To note about this clonotype: Its target antigen remains unknown. The junction shows a germline mismatch at one end, possibly a read error.

The donors were some 36 Caucasian individuals from Russia, aged 6 to 90 years, who were systemically healthy. About 10 milliliters of peripheral blood were drawn from each donor into EDTA-treated Vacutainer tubes. Ficoll-Paque density-gradient centrifugation was used to isolate PBMCs, with at least 6.5 million per sample. Trizol reagent was used to extract total RNA from the PBMCs, yielding at least 6 micrograms per sample. The percentages of naive CD45RAhigh/CD27high T cells were determined by flow cytometry on a PBMC aliquot from every donor. Library preparation was by 5' RACE. Sequencer: Illumina HiSeq 2500. A second PCR of about 6 to 12 cycles was run with a J-beta primer mix and a sample-barcoded 5' primer. A template-switch 5' adaptor carrying 12 random nucleotides introduced a unique molecular identifier onto each TCR beta cDNA molecule. Each sample yielded at least 2.5 million CDR3-containing paired-end reads. First-strand cDNA synthesis was performed from all RNA using the Mint cDNA synthesis kit, with priming by a TRBC-specific oligonucleotide. All cDNA was treated with uracil-DNA glycosylase and then went through a first 18-cycle PCR with the universal primers M1SS and BC2_uni_R. From the authors' description of their analysis: For normalization, 1 million high-quality reads were randomly selected from each sample, with every read carrying a distinct molecular identifier. Reads sharing molecular identifiers were discarded rather than binned into consensus sequences. MiTCR, set to a Q25 quality threshold and the strictest error-elimination algorithm, was used for CDR3 identification, clonotype clustering and error correction. Lower-bound total TCR beta diversity was estimated with a nonparametric unseen species model using Euler transformation. TCRdb took the public reads, trimmed them with fastp at Q25, ran MiXCR for clone calling and kept in-frame beta chains. Each record represents a unique CDR3 protein, reported with the most common genes and DNA among its rows. The V and J calls, along with clone size, are taken from TCRdb and not from the paper's own processing. This sample gives over a million distinct CDR3 sequences in total; under 55% of them show up just once. The top ten constitute roughly 3.7% of the sample.

On the study overall, not on this receptor specifically: There was a strong correlation between observed TCR beta diversity and the percentage of naive T cells measured by flow cytometry. Total diversity estimates from one million sequenced T cells were considered lower bounds and underestimates. As age increased, observed TCR beta diversity per million T cells dropped in a roughly linear way, and a significant reduction was already evident by age roughly 40. Conclusive comparison of naive and antigen-experienced compartments was prevented by the profiling of bulk unsorted PBMCs. The long-lived group showed more naive CD4+ T cells, fewer expanded clones and increased TCR diversity than the aged group, suggesting age selection. The CMV infection status of donors was not known, potentially confounding age-related changes in expanded clonotypes.

The CDR3, cysteine through phenylalanine, is 14 amino acids long. The entry retains the CDR3 DNA only, 42 bases that are in frame from base 1. The germline V gene specifies MNHEY as CDR1 and SVGEGT as CDR2. Sequencing was performed on blood. Recombination linked TRBV6-2 or TRBV6-3 to TRBJ2-7, with no confidently assigned D gene. Near its end, the DNA agrees better with TRBJ2-5, so the J call may be wrong. The receptor was derived from a woman aged 18-29 years in good health. The CDR3 is CAGSYGTLGETQYF. The nucleotide sequence reads TGTGCCGGCAGTTATGGAACTCTTGGGGAGACCCAGTACTTC.